This T cell receptor beta chain originates from a study of blood T cell repertoires in COVID-19. In the study overall: Specimens from acute and convalescent COVID-19 originated in the United States, Italy and Spain. T cells, B-cell-depleted T cells, or PBMCs provided the cDNA or gDNA that served as material.

This clone came up once. The protocol was immunoSEQ multiplex PCR, while the TCRdb copy is restricted to in-frame clones and leaves out a portion. The table shows 50,000 to 75,000 clones, with 70% to 90% occurring only once. There are 16 residues in the CDR3. Germline V gene data show CDR1 as SGHVS and CDR2 as FNYEAQ. V lost 7 bases, J lost 0 bases, and 18 bases lay in between. The chain is built from TRBV7-6 and TRBJ1-1, with D possibly TRBD1 on 6 matching bases. The source is a man in his 60s with acute or convalescent COVID-19. The sequencing input was peripheral blood. The CDR3 region has the DNA TGTGCCAGCACCTTCCAGGGGTTTGGTATGAACACTGAAGCTTTCTTT. Protein: CASTFQGFGMNTEAFF.